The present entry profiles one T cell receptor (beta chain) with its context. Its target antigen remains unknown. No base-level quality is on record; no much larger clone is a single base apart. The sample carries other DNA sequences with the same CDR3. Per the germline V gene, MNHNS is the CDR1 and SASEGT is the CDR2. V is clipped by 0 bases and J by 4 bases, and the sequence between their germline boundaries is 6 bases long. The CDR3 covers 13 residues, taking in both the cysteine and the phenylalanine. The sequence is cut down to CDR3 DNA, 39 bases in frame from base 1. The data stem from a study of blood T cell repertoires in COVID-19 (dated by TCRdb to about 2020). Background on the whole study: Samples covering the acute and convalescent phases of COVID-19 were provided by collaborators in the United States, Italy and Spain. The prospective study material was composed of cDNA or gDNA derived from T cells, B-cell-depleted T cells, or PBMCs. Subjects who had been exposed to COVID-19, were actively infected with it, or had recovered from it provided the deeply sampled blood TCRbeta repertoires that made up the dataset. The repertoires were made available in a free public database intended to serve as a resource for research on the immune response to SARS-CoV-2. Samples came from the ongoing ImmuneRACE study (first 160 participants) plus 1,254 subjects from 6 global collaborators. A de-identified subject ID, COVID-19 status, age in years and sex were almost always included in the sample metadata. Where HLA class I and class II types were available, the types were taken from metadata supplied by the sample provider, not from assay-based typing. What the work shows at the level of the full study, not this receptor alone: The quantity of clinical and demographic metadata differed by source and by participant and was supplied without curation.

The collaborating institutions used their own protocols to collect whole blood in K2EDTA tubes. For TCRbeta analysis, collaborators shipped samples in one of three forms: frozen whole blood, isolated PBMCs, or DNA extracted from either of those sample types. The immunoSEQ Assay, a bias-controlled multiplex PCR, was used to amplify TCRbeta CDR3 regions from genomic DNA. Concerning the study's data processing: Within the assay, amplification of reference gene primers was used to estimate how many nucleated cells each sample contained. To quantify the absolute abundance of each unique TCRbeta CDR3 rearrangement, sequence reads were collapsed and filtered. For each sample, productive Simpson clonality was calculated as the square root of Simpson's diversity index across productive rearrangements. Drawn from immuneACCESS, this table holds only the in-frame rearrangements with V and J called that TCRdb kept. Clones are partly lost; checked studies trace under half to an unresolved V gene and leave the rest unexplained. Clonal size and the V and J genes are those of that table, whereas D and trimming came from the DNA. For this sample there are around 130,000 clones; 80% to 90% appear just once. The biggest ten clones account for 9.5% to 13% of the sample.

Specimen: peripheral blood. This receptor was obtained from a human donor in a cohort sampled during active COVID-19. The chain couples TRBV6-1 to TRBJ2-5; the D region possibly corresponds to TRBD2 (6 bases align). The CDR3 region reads CASSEAGGETQYF. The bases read TGTGCCAGCAGTGAAGCGGGAGGAGAGACCCAGTACTTC.